The 6 T cell receptor beta chains reported below all come from one sample, sequenced in a study of blood T cell repertoires in COVID-19. Here immunoSEQ multiplex PCR was the method, and the copy in TCRdb shows in-frame clones only, minus some. The data contain about 220,000 clones, around 88% of them singletons. Specimen: PBMCs or T cells enriched from blood (not recorded which). These receptors originate from a woman aged 45-59 years with acute COVID-19.

The V call is TRBV4-2, the J call TRBJ1-1; D gene uncertain. The V end lost 4 bases, the J end lost 3 bases, and 6 bases lay between the germline ends. Germline V gene data show CDR1 as LGHNA and CDR2 as YNFKEQ. The CDR3 is 12 amino acids. The CDR3 bases are TGTGCCAGCAGCCCCGACTACACTGAAGCTTTCTTT. This sequence encodes CASSPDYTEAFF.

The V gene is TRBV12-3 or TRBV12-4, the J gene TRBJ1-4, with unresolved D. V was clipped by 4 bases and J by 4 bases, with 7 bases between them. The CDR3 is 13 residues long. CDR3 bases: TGTGCCAGCAGTTCCCCTATTAATGAAAAACTGTTTTTT. This encodes CASSSPINEKLFF.

This clone was counted a few times. This chain joins TRBV5-1 and TRBJ1-3; D ambiguous. V was shortened by 7 bases and J by 0 bases, with 11 bases between the two germline ends. CDR1 is SGHRS, CDR2 YFSETQ, per germline. The CDR3 runs 14 residues. The chain's CDR3 is CASASGSSGNTIYF. As DNA, the CDR3 is TGCGCCAGCGCGAGCGGGAGCTCTGGAAACACCATATATTTT.

The chain combines TRBV24-1 with TRBJ1-2; TRBD1 is a possible D gene (6 bases). Germline CDR1 reads KGHDR; CDR2 reads SFDVKD. The CDR3 sequence is 16 residues long. V lost 3 bases, J lost 5 bases, and 18 bases lay in between. This chain's CDR3 is CATSDGTRPYLYGYTF. The CDR3 coding sequence is TGTGCCACCAGTGATGGGACACGCCCTTACCTTTATGGCTACACCTTC.

The V call is TRBV15, the J call TRBJ1-1; TRBD1 matches 9 bases. Trimming at V came to 4 bases and at J to 0 bases, leaving 3 bases not matched to a gene. There are 15 residues in the CDR3. Germline V lookup: CDR1 LNHNV, CDR2 YYDKDF (reference sequence). Here the CDR3 DNA reads TGTGCCACCAGCACCGGGACAGGGATGAACACTGAAGCTTTCTTT. Translating it yields CATSTGTGMNTEAFF.

This CDR3 reads CASSSGQHPYGYTF. DNA for the CDR3: TGTGCCAGCAGTTCGGGACAGCATCCCTATGGCTACACCTTC. The chain employs TRBV28 and TRBJ1-2; 7 bases match TRBD1. The junction had 6 bases not matched to a gene; V was cut back by 4 bases and J by 4 bases. Germline-derived CDR1 and CDR2 are MDHEN and SYDVKM. The CDR3 length is 14 residues.